The sequence of this T cell receptor (beta chain) was determined in a study of OX40 agonist ivuxolimab in advanced cancers. Method: immunoSEQ multiplex PCR; TCRdb's copy keeps in-frame clones and lacks some. The sample includes just over 95,000 clones, around 89% of them seen just once. The CDR3 consists of 14 residues. CDR1 MGHRA and CDR2 YSYEKL come from the germline V gene. V lost 3 bases, J lost 1 base, and 10 bases lay in between. About this clone itself: The same CDR3 is also encoded by other DNA sequences in this sample.

The TCR sequence derives from an adult with an advanced solid tumor such as melanoma, head and neck, liver or kidney cancer. The sample here was CD4+ or CD8+ T cells sorted from blood, taken in a trial of the OX40 agonist ivuxolimab. This sequence joins TRBV4-1 and TRBJ2-7, with D possibly TRBD1 on 5 matching bases. DNA for the CDR3: TGCGCCAGCAGCCACCCTGACAGATCCTACGAGCAGTACTTC. Its protein is CASSHPDRSYEQYF.